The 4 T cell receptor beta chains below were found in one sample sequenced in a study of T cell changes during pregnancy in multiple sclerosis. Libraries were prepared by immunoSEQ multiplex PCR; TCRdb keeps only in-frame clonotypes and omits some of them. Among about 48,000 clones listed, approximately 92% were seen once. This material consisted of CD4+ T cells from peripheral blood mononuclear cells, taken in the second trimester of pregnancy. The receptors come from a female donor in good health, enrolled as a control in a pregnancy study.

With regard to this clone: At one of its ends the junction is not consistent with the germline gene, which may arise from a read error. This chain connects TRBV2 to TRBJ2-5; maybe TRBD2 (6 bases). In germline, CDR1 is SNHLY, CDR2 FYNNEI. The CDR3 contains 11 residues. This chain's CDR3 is CASSELGLVHF. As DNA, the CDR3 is TGTGCCAGCAGTGAACTGGGACTCGTTCACTTC.

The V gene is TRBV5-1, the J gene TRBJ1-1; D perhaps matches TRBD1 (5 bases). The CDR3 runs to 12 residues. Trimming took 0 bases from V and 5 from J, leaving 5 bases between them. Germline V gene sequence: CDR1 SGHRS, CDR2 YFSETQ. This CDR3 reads CASSLEGTEAFF. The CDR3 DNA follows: TGCGCCAGCAGCTTGGAGGGGACTGAAGCTTTCTTT.

The CDR3 nucleotides are TGTGCCAGCAGCTTATCTATGCGTAGCGAGCAGTTCTTC. Protein sequence: CASSLSMRSEQFF. This chain connects TRBV7-6 to TRBJ2-1; D gene uncertain. The CDR3 extends over 13 amino acids. Germline V lookup: CDR1 SGHVS, CDR2 FNYEAQ. Between the trimmed V and J ends, which lost 2 bases and 10 bases, there was a span of 12 bases.

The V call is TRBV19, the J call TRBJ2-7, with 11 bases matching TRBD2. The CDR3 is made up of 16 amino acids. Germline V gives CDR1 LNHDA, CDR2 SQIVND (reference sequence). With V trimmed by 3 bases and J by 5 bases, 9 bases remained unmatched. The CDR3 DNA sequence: TGTGCCAGTAGTATCACTAGCGGGAGAGGTGTGAACGAGCAGTACTTC. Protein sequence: CASSITSGRGVNEQYF.